This T cell receptor beta chain emerged from a study of blood T cell repertoires in COVID-19. About the research overall: T cells, B-cell-depleted T cells, or PBMCs supplied cDNA or gDNA.

Enrollees, roughly 18 to 90 years old, lived in approximately 25 US areas. Assignments of participants to cohorts depended upon their own reported clinical history. There are 18 residues in the CDR3. The V gene lost 0 bases and the J gene lost 5 bases, with 22 bases spanning the gap. Germline V gene sequence: CDR1 MNHEY, CDR2 SMNVEV (reference sequence). Authors' methods: Nucleated cell counts were estimated from reference gene primer amplification. Profiling relied on immunoSEQ multiplex PCR, and the TCRdb table lists in-frame clones only, not all of them. The V and J calls and the clone size are those of that table, but D and trimming were determined from the DNA. The profile shows roughly 220,000 clones, 75% to 85% of them singletons.

The TCR comes from a young man with acute COVID-19. The chain couples TRBV27 to TRBJ1-2; D is perhaps TRBD1 (5 bases). Material for sequencing was PBMCs or T cells enriched from blood (not recorded which). CDR3 in amino acids: CASSLSGRAGNKRYGYTF. CDR3 sequence (DNA): TGTGCCAGCAGTTTATCAGGTCGGGCAGGGAACAAGAGGTATGGCTACACCTTC.